Listed below are T cell receptor beta chains from one sample, sequenced in a study of graft-versus-host responses after intestinal transplantation. Measured with immunoSEQ multiplex PCR; TCRdb has only the in-frame clones, and not every one. The table lists about 47,000 clones, about 95% of them singletons. Their antigens are not known. Source: unstimulated CD8+ T cells sorted from spleen or lymph node cells, taken before transplant. Receptors originate from a human donor who was the organ donor for an intestinal transplant. Each CDR3 is given without its conserved first and last residue. D genes are given only for firm matches. Clone size is not always given. Where it is, it says once, few, many or a class for expanded clones.

v_gene	j_gene	d_gene	abundance	CDR3aa
TRBV4-2	TRBJ2-1	TRBD2	NA	ASSQAGLAGSNEQF
TRBV7-2	TRBJ2-7	NA	NA	ASSLRGRGLSYEQY
TRBV9	TRBJ2-3	TRBD1	NA	ASTPGGLGTDTQY
TRBV7-2	TRBJ1-1	NA	NA	ASSSEWNTEAF
TRBV7-6	TRBJ1-1	NA	NA	ASTLARDGNTEAF
TRBV15	TRBJ1-5	NA	NA	ATRSFGNQPQH
TRBV5-8	TRBJ2-7	NA	NA	ASSLKSSYEQY
TRBV13	TRBJ1-2	NA	NA	ASSLRGNYGYT
TRBV19	TRBJ1-1	NA	NA	ASSPMAGPDTEAF
TRBV15	TRBJ1-5	NA	NA	ATSRAGDQDQPQH
TRBV2	TRBJ1-1	NA	once	ASSDVGDMNTEAF
TRBV6-1	TRBJ2-5	NA	once	ASSDDGQPFEVGETQY
TRBV9	TRBJ2-2	TRBD1	NA	ASSQGTTGGRGTGELF
TRBV11-2	TRBJ2-1	NA	once	ASSGSYNEQF
TRBV28	TRBJ1-1	NA	NA	ASRLSFQNTEAF
TRBV4-2	TRBJ2-3	TRBD2	NA	ASGMELAGTDTQY
TRBV6-4	TRBJ2-2	TRBD2	NA	ASRQKRGTSGAIGTGELF
TRBV19	TRBJ2-1	NA	NA	ASSMGDTEQF
TRBV28	TRBJ2-7	NA	once	ASSAYGPWEQY
TRBV7-9	TRBJ1-1	NA	NA	ASSPGTIEAF
TRBV7-9	TRBJ1-6	TRBD1	NA	ASSLDNPGQRNSPLH
TRBV27	TRBJ1-1	TRBD1	NA	ASSYGTGSNTEAF
TRBV27	TRBJ1-2	TRBD1	NA	ASSLNFGDRGDYGYT
TRBV7-9	TRBJ2-7	NA	NA	ASGITYEQY
TRBV6-6	TRBJ1-6	NA	NA	ASSYSTGLNSPLH
TRBV6-6	TRBJ2-2	NA	NA	ASSYSDGRELF
TRBV28	TRBJ2-5	NA	once	ASRTPREQETQY
TRBV12-5	TRBJ1-1	TRBD1	NA	ASGLTGGLTEAF
TRBV27	TRBJ1-1	TRBD1	NA	ASSLNRGERYTEAF
TRBV7-3	TRBJ1-6	NA	NA	ASSLGPGVNSPLH
TRBV28	TRBJ2-6	TRBD1	NA	ASSPNVGSGTGTSGANVLT
TRBV15	NA	NA	NA	ATSRGRGPDEQY
TRBV6-5	TRBJ2-1	NA	NA	ASSYVGNEQF
TRBV10-3	TRBJ1-1	TRBD1	NA	AISERTGTASEAF
TRBV7-9	TRBJ2-7	NA	NA	ASSPTANPYEQY
TRBV25-1	TRBJ2-7	NA	NA	ASSQTESSYEQY
TRBV27	TRBJ1-5	NA	NA	ASSLSGTGQPQH
TRBV19	TRBJ2-7	TRBD2	NA	ASSASGGYEQY
TRBV30	TRBJ1-2	NA	NA	AWSVTRGYGYT
TRBV29-1	TRBJ2-7	NA	NA	SVLDSRSYEQY
TRBV14	TRBJ2-1	NA	NA	ASSQSLAKHFHTNEQF
TRBV27	TRBJ2-1	NA	once	ASSHTSMAYNEQF
TRBV18	TRBJ1-5	NA	NA	ASSPQGWSQPQH
TRBV10-3	TRBJ2-7	NA	few	AISDVSSPYEQY
TRBV2	TRBJ2-7	NA	NA	ASSTHFRFSGRVYEQY
TRBV29-1	TRBJ1-2	NA	NA	SVEGTDGYT
TRBV15	TRBJ2-3	TRBD2	once	ATSTLSGTSTDTQY
TRBV10-3	TRBJ1-1	TRBD1	NA	AISDPPGGTEAF
TRBV6-6	TRBJ1-6	TRBD1	NA	ASSYWDRDSPLH
TRBV7-2	TRBJ2-1	NA	NA	ASSPDGGLGHNEQF
TRBV7-2	TRBJ1-5	NA	NA	ASSFLGYSGNQPQH
TRBV27	TRBJ2-7	NA	once	ASSLVGSHEQY